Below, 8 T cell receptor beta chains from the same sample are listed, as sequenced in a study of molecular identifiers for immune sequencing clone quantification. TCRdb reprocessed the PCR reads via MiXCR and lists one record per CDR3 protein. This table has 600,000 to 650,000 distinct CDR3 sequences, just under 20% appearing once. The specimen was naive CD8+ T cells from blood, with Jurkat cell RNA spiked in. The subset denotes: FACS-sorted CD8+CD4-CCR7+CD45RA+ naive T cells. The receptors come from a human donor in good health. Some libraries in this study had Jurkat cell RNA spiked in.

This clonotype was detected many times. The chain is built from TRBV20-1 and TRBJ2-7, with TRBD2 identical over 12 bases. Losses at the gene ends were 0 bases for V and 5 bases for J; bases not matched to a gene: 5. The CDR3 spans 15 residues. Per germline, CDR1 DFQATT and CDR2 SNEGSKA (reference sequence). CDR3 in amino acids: CSARDWTSGNNEQYF. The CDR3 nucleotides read TGCAGTGCTAGAGATTGGACTAGCGGGAATAACGAGCAGTACTTC.

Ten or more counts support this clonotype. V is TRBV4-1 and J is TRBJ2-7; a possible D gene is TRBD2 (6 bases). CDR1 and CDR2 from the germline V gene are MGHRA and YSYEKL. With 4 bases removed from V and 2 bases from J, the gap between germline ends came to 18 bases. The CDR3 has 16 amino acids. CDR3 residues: CASSLRPEGSPYEQYF. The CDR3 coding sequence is TGCGCCAGCAGCCTCCGGCCGGAGGGGTCCCCCTACGAGCAGTACTTC.

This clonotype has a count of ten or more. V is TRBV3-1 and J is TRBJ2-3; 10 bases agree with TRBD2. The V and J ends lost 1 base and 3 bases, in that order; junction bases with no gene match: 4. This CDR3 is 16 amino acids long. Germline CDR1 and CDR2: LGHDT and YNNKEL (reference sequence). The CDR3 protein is CASSQALAGATDTQYF. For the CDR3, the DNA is TGTGCCAGCAGCCAAGCTCTAGCGGGGGCAACAGATACGCAGTATTTT.

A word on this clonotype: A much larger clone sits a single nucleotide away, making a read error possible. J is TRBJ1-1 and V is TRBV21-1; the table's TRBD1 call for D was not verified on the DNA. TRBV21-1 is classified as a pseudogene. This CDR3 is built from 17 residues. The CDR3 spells CASSRPGQGGGDTGAFF. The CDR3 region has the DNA TGTGCCAGCAGCAGGCCGGGACAGGGAGGTGGCGACACTGGAGCTTTCTTT.

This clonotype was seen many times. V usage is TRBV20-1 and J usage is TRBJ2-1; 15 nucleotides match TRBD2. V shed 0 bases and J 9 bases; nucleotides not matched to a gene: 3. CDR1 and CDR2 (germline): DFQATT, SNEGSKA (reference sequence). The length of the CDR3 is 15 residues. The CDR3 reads CSAREGLAGGREQFF. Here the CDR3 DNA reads TGCAGTGCTAGAGAGGGACTAGCGGGGGGCCGTGAGCAGTTCTTC.

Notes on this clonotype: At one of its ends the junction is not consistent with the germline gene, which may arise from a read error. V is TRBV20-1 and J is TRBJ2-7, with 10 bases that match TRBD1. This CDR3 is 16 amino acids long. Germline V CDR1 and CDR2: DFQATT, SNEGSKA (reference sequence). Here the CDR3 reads CGARPGTGAIIYEQYF. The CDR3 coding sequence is TGCGGTGCTAGGCCGGGGACAGGGGCCATCATCTACGAGCAGTACTTC.

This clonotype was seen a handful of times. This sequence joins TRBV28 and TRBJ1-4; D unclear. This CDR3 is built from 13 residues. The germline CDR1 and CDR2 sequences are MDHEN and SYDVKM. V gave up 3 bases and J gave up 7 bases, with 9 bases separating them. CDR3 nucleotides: TGTGCCAGCAGTTTCACAGTGGCTGAAAAACTGTTTTTT. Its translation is CASSFTVAEKLFF.

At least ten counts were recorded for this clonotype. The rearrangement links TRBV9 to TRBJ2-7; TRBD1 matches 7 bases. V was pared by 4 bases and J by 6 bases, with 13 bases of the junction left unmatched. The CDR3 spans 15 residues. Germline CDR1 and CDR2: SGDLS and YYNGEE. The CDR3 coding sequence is TGTGCCAGCAGCCCCCAGCCGGGACAGAGGGGCGAGCAGTACTTC. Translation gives CASSPQPGQRGEQYF.